This TCR beta chain came from a study of Graves' ophthalmopathy and Graves' hyperthyroidism. Study context: Prior to any treatment, peripheral blood was collected at the time of initial diagnosis.

RNA transcripts yielded amplified TCR beta CDR3 regions. Second-round multiplex PCR came after a first-round RT-PCR that employed HTBI primers. TCRdb itself ran the multiplex PCR reads through MiXCR, one entry per CDR3 protein. The sample contains 740,000 or so distinct CDR3 sequences, about 44% of which appear only once. Germline V gene lookup returns CDR1 SNHLY and CDR2 FYNNEI. This CDR3 region has 13 residues. The ends were cut back, 5 bases at V and 13 bases at J, with 15 bases in the middle. Overall study findings and caveats: Ophthalmopathy and stable hyperthyroidism were discriminated by a 13-signature model, with about 90% sensitivity and around 77% specificity. Detected in blood as well were most expanded thyroid clonotypes with frequency above 0.001.

As to this clonotype: As yet, its antigen is unknown.

The sequenced sample was peripheral blood. The TCR comes from an adult man with Graves' ophthalmopathy. The J gene is TRBJ1-6, the V gene TRBV2; a weak D match, TRBD1 (5 bases). In DNA form, the CDR3 reads TGTGCCAGCAGTTCATGGGGCGGCCACCCCCTCCACTTT. As protein: CASSSWGGHPLHF.